There are a few counts of the clone carrying this T cell receptor (beta chain). The antigen is not known. The sample belongs to a study of post-analysis software for immune sequencing data. Study results and limitations: Four or five TRBV segments were more frequent in patients than controls; TRBV5-6, TRBV5-1 and TRBV20-1 belonged to this group. Compared with controls, patients showed significantly lower normalized Chao1 diversity.

Germline CDR1 is LNHNV and CDR2 is YYDKDF (reference sequence). The CDR3 extends over 12 amino acids. Trimming removed 1 base at V and 6 bases at J, with 4 bases between. Included in the TCR beta cDNA libraries were unique molecular identifiers. From approximately 0.95 to 9.8 million T cells, 400,000 to 500,000 cDNA molecules were obtained. Via MiXCR, TCRdb re-called the PCR reads, giving one row per CDR3 protein. The repertoire holds approximately 770,000 distinct CDR3 sequences, with just over 45% as singletons. The V call is TRBV15, the J call TRBJ2-1; D unclear. This TCR was recovered from a girl under 18 with multiple sclerosis. Material for sequencing was blood. CDR3 amino acids: CATSRASNEQFF. The CDR3 nucleotides read TGTGCCACCAGCAGAGCTAGCAATGAGCAGTTCTTC.